The rows below give T cell receptor beta chains drawn from one sample of a study of blood T cell repertoires in COVID-19. Produced via immunoSEQ multiplex PCR; TCRdb's table is partial and in-frame only. The profile shows roughly 38,000 clones, 78% of them singletons. Material for sequencing was peripheral blood. The source of these receptors is a man in his sixties with acute or convalescent COVID-19. CDR3s include the opening cysteine and the closing phenylalanine or tryptophan. The D gene is left open where the match is weak. Clone size is given for some rows only: seen once, a few or many times, or a class if the clone is expanded.

j_call	d_call	clone_size	v_call	cdr3_nt	cdr3_aa
TRBJ2-1	TRBD2	.	TRBV5-1	TGCGCCAGCAGCTTGGGACTAGCGGGAGTCAATGAGCAGTTCTTC	CASSLGLAGVNEQFF
TRBJ2-1	TRBD2	.	TRBV10-3	TGTGCCATCATGGGAAAGCGGGAGGGGGTCGATGAGCAGTTCTTC	CAIMGKREGVDEQFF
TRBJ2-7	.	.	TRBV3-1/TRBV3-2	TGTGCCAGCAGCCAAGATAAGGGAGAGTGGACCTACGAGCAGTACTTC	CASSQDKGEWTYEQYF
TRBJ2-1	.	.	TRBV9	TGTGCCAGCAGCGGCCAGTTCCATGAGCAGTTCTTC	CASSGQFHEQFF
TRBJ1-1	TRBD1	few	TRBV5-1	TGCGCCAGCAGCTGGAGCCAGGGGGGAAACACTGAAGCTTTCTTT	CASSWSQGGNTEAFF
TRBJ2-1	.	.	TRBV5-8	TGTGCCAGCAGCTCTACAGGGCCGGGGATGTACAATGAGCAGTTCTTC	CASSSTGPGMYNEQFF
TRBJ2-1	.	.	TRBV11-3	TGTGCCAGCAGCTCCGTAGATGGAGCTTACAATGAGCAGTTCTTC	CASSSVDGAYNEQFF
TRBJ1-1	TRBD1	few	TRBV15	TGTGCCACCAGCAAGACAGGGGGGATGAACACTGAAGCTTTCTTT	CATSKTGGMNTEAFF
TRBJ1-3	.	.	TRBV18	TGTGCCAGCTCCCCCAATCAGGGTACTGGAAACACCATATATTTT	CASSPNQGTGNTIYF
TRBJ2-4	.	.	TRBV2	TGTGCCAGCCGTAGCGAGAAAAACATTCAGTACTTC	CASRSEKNIQYF
TRBJ2-2	.	.	TRBV11-3	TGTGCCAGCAGCTTAGGTGGGGGGACTCCGAACACCGGGGAGCTGTTTTTT	CASSLGGGTPNTGELFF
TRBJ2-5	TRBD1	few	TRBV27	TGTGCCAGCAGCTCTACAGGGGGTGAGACCCAGTACTTC	CASSSTGGETQYF
TRBJ2-1	.	.	TRBV7-2	TGTGCCAGCAGCTTCGGCGGGGCTGGATTTAACTCCTACAATGAGCAGTTCTTC	CASSFGGAGFNSYNEQFF
TRBJ2-1	.	.	TRBV27	TGTGCCAGCAGTTTATCCCCAGACAGGTACAATGAGCAGTTCTTC	CASSLSPDRYNEQFF
TRBJ2-3	TRBD1	.	TRBV29-1	TGCAGTTATAGGGGGCTTACTAGCACAGATACGCAGTATTTT	CSYRGLTSTDTQYF
TRBJ2-1	TRBD2	once	TRBV19	TGTGCCAGTAGTGGCGGGAGGGCCAATGAGCAGTTCTTC	CASSGGRANEQFF
TRBJ1-6	TRBD1	few	TRBV10-1	TGCGCCAGTGGGACAGGGTTGGATTCACCCCTCCACTTT	CASGTGLDSPLHF
TRBJ1-1	TRBD1	.	TRBV15	TGTGCCACCAGCAGACAACAGGGGGCTTCTGAAGCTTTCTTT	CATSRQQGASEAFF
TRBJ2-7	.	.	TRBV9	TGTGCCAGCAGCGTAGGCGGGAACTACGAGCAGTACTTC	CASSVGGNYEQYF
TRBJ2-7	.	.	TRBV7-6	TGTGCCAGCAGCCCAGACCACGCCGGCGGCGAGCAGTACTTC	CASSPDHAGGEQYF
TRBJ2-4	TRBD2	.	TRBV5-6	TGTGCCAGCAGCTTGGCCGTGACTAGCGGGAGGGTGAACATTCAGTACTTC	CASSLAVTSGRVNIQYF
TRBJ2-7	TRBD2	few	TRBV10-3	TGTGCCATCAGTGAGTTAGCGGGAGGGTACGAGCAGTACTTC	CAISELAGGYEQYF
TRBJ2-2	.	.	TRBV29-1	TGCAGCGTTTCGTGGCCCCCCAATGTAAAGGGGGAGCTGTTTTTT	CSVSWPPNVKGELFF
TRBJ1-2	TRBD1	few	TRBV5-1	TGCGCCAGCAGCCCTCGCGGGGACAGATCTAACTATGGCTACACCTTC	CASSPRGDRSNYGYTF
TRBJ2-7	.	.	TRBV6-5	TGTGCCAGCAGTTACTCATCATTGGGGCCCTACGAGCAGTACTTC	CASSYSSLGPYEQYF
TRBJ1-1	.	.	TRBV5-5	TGTGCCAGCAGCTCAGAGGACCTACTAGGGACTGAAGCTTTCTTT	CASSSEDLLGTEAFF
TRBJ2-2	TRBD1	.	TRBV27	TGTGCCAGCAGTAAGGGACAGGGGAACACCGGGGAGCTGTTTTTT	CASSKGQGNTGELFF
TRBJ1-1	.	once	TRBV15	TGTGCCACCAGCAGAGATCGGGGAGGGAACACTGAAGCTTTCTTT	CATSRDRGGNTEAFF
TRBJ2-1	TRBD1	.	TRBV24-1	TGTGCCACCAGTGATTCCAGGGGGCGCTCCTACAATGAGCAGTTCTTC	CATSDSRGRSYNEQFF
TRBJ2-2	.	.	TRBV10-3	TGTGCCATCAGTGTCGTCAGGAACACCGGGGAGCTGTTTTTT	CAISVVRNTGELFF
TRBJ1-6	.	few	TRBV2	TGTGCCAGCAGTGAAGGGCGGGTGCTGGCTCCGGCCCTCCACTTT	CASSEGRVLAPALHF
TRBJ1-1	TRBD1	.	TRBV5-1	TGCGCCAGCAGCTTGGCGGGACAGGGAAATATGAACACTGAAGCTTTCTTT	CASSLAGQGNMNTEAFF
TRBJ2-7	TRBD1	.	TRBV29-1	TGCAGCGTTGAACTCCGGGACAGTTCCTACGAGCAGTACTTC	CSVELRDSSYEQYF
TRBJ2-1	.	.	TRBV5-1	TGCGCCAGCAGCTTGTTACAGTATAACAATGAGCAGTTCTTC	CASSLLQYNNEQFF
TRBJ1-1	TRBD1	.	TRBV19	TGTGCCAGTAGAACCGGGACAGCTAAGAACACTGAAGCTTTCTTT	CASRTGTAKNTEAFF
TRBJ2-3	.	few	TRBV5-1	TGCGCCAGCAGCACAATTGGACTCACAGATACGCAGTATTTT	CASSTIGLTDTQYF
TRBJ1-5	.	few	TRBV27	TGTGCCAGCAGTCCCTGGGGGGGAAATCAGCCCCAGCATTTT	CASSPWGGNQPQHF
TRBJ2-1	TRBD2	.	TRBV7-2	TGTGCCAGCAGCTCGGGACTAGCGTCACTACTCTCCTACAATGAGCAGTTCTTC	CASSSGLASLLSYNEQFF
TRBJ2-7	.	.	TRBV6-5	TGTGCCAGCAGTTTCCGGGTTAACGCCTACGAGCAGTACTTC	CASSFRVNAYEQYF
TRBJ1-5	TRBD1	once	TRBV11-3	TGTGCCAGCAGCCCCCCTCGGACAGGGCCCAATTTCAATCAGCCCCAGCATTTT	CASSPPRTGPNFNQPQHF
TRBJ2-6	.	.	TRBV6-1	TGTGCCAGCAGTGATCACAGGGGGGGCGCAGGGGCCAACGTCCTGACTTTC	CASSDHRGGAGANVLTF
TRBJ1-6	.	.	TRBV5-6	TGTGCCAGCAGCCTGGGGCAGATCTATAATTCACCCCTCCACTTT	CASSLGQIYNSPLHF
TRBJ2-2	TRBD1	.	TRBV5-1	TGCGCCAGCAGGGACAGGGGTAGCACCGGGGAGCTGTTTTTT	CASRDRGSTGELFF